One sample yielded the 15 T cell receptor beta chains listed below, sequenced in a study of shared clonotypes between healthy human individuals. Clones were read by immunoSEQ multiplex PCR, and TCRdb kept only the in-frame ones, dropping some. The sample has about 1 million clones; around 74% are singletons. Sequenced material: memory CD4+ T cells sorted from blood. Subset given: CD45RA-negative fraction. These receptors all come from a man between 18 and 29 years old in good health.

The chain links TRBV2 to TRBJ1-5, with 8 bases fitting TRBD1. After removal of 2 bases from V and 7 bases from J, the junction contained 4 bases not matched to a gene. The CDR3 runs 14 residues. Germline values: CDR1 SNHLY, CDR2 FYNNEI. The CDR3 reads CASSEFGQGQPQHF. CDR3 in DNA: TGTGCCAGCAGTGAATTCGGACAGGGCCAGCCCCAGCATTTT.

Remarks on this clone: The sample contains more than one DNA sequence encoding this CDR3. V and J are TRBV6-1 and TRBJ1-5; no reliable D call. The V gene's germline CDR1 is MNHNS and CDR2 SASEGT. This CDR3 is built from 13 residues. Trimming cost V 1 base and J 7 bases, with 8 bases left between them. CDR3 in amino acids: CASSEGAGQPQHF. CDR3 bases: TGTGCCAGCAGTGAAGGGGCGGGCCAGCCCCAGCATTTT.

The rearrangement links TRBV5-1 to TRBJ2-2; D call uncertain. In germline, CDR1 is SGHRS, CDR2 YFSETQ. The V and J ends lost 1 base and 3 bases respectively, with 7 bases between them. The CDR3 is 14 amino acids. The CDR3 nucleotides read TGCGCCAGCAGCTTGTTAGGGCACACCGGGGAGCTGTTTTTT. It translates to CASSLLGHTGELFF.

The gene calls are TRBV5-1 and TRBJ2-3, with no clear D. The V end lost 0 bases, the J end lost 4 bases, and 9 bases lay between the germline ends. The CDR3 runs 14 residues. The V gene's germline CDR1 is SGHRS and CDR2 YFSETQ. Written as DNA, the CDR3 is TGCGCCAGCAGCTTGGTCGCAGGATCAGATACGCAGTATTTT. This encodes CASSLVAGSDTQYF.

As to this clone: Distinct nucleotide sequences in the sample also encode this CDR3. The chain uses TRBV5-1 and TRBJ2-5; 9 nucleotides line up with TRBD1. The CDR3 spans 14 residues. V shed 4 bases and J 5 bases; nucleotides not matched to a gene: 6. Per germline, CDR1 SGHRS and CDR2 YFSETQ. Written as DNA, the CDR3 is TGCGCCAGCAGCCAACAGGGGGCTGGGGAGACCCAGTACTTC. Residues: CASSQQGAGETQYF.

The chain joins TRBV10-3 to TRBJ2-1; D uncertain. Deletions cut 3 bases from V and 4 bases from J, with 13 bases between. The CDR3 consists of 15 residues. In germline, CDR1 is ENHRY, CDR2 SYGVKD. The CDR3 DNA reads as TGTGCCATCAGTGACAGTGAGATTCGGTACAATGAGCAGTTCTTC. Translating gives CAISDSEIRYNEQFF.

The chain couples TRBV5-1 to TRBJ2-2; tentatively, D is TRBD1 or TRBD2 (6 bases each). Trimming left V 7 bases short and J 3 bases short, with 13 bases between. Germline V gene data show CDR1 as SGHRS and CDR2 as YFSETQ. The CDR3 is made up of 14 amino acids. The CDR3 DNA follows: TGCGCCAGCCTTGAGGGGGGTTACACCGGGGAGCTGTTTTTT. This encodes CASLEGGYTGELFF.

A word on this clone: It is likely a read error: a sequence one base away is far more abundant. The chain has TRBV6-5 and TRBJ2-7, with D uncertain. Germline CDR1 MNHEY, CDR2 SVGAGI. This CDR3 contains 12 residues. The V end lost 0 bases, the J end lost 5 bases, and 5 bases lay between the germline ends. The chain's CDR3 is CASSYSADEQYF. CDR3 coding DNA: TGTGCCAGCAGTTACTCGGCGGACGAGCAGTACTTC.

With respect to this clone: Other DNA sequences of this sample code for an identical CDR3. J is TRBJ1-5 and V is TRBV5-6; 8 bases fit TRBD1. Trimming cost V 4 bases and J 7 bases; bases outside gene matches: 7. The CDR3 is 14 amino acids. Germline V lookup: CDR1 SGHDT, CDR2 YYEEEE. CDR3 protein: CASSLQGGGQPQHF. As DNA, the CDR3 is TGTGCCAGCAGCCTACAGGGGGGTGGACAGCCCCAGCATTTT.

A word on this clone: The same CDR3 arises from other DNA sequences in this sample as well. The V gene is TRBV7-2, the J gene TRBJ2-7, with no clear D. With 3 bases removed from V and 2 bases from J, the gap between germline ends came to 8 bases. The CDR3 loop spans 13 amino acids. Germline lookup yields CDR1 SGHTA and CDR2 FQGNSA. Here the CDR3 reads CASSFGRAYEQYF. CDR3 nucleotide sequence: TGTGCCAGCAGCTTCGGACGGGCCTACGAGCAGTACTTC.

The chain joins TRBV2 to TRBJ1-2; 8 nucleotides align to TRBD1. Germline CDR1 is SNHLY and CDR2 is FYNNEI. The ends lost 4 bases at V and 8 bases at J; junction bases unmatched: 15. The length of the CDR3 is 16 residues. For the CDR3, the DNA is TGTGCCAGCAGTGGCTGGACAGGGCCCCTAAATCGGGGCTACACCTTC. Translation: CASSGWTGPLNRGYTF. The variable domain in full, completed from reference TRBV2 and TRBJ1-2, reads EPEVTQTPSHQVTQMGQEVILRCVPISNHLYFYWYRQILGQKVEFLVSFYNNEISEKSEIFDDQFSVERPDGSNFTLKIRSTKLEDSAMYFCASSGWTGPLNRGYTFGSGTRLTVV.

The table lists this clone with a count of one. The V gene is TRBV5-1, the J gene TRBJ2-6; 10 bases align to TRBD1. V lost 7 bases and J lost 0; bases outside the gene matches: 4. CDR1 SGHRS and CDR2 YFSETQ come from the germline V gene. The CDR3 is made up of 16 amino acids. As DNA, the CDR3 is TGCGCCAGCGGGGGACAGGGGAACTCTGGGGCCAACGTCCTGACTTTC. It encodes CASGGQGNSGANVLTF. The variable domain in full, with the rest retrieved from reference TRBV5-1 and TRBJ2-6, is KAGVTQTPRYLIKTRGQQVTLSCSPISGHRSVSWYQQTPGQGLQFLFEYFSETQRNKGNFPGRFSGRQFSNSRSEMNVSTLELGDSALYLCASGGQGNSGANVLTFGAGSRLTVL.

The CDR3 DNA is TGTGCCAGCAGCGCCCCTGGACTAGCGGGCTACTACAATGAGCAGTTCTTC. Amino acids: CASSAPGLAGYYNEQFF. V is TRBV9 and J is TRBJ2-1, with 11 bases identical to TRBD2. J was trimmed by 3 bases and V by 3 bases; bases with no gene match: 8. Germline V gives CDR1 SGDLS, CDR2 YYNGEE. This CDR3 comprises 17 residues.

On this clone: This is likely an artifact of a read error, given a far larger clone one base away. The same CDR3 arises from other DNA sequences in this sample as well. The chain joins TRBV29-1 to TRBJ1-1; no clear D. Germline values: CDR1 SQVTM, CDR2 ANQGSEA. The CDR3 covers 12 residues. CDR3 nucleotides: TGCAGCGCAGTAGTCTCTAACACTGAGGCTTTCTTT. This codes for CSAVVSNTEAFF.

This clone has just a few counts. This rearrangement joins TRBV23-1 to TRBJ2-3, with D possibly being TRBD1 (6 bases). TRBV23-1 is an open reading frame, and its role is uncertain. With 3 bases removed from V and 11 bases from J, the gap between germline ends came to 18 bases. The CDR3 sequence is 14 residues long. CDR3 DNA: TGCGCCAGCAGTCACTCGAATCTAGGGGGAGTGCAGTATTTT. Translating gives CASSHSNLGGVQYF.